Listed below are T cell receptor beta chains from one sample, sequenced in a study of T cell responses to AZD1222 COVID-19 vaccine. Libraries were prepared by immunoSEQ multiplex PCR; TCRdb keeps only in-frame clonotypes and omits some of them. Altogether approximately 110,000 clones are present, roughly 90% being singletons, with the ten largest covering approximately 1.1%. This specimen was peripheral blood, taken on day 0 of AZD1222 vaccination. The receptors stem from an adult in good health. The CDR3 runs from the conserved cysteine through the conserved F or W. D genes are given only for firm matches. A clone size is listed for some rows: how often the clone was seen (once, few, many), or a class if it is expanded.

clone_size j_call d_call v_call cdr3_aa cdr3_nt
. TRBJ1-1 . TRBV28 CAITGGNTEAFF TGTGCCATAACTGGGGGTAACACTGAAGCTTTCTTT
. TRBJ1-4 . TRBV14 CASRKGREKLFF TGTGCCAGCAGGAAAGGGAGGGAAAAACTGTTTTTT
. TRBJ1-5 TRBD1 TRBV6-2/TRBV6-3 CASSYRDRALSSNQPQHF TGTGCCAGCAGTTACCGGGACAGGGCCCTGAGTAGCAATCAGCCCCAGCATTTT
. TRBJ1-1 . TRBV6-2/TRBV6-3 CASSARGWNTEAFF TGTGCCAGCAGTGCCAGGGGTTGGAACACTGAAGCTTTCTTT
. TRBJ2-2 TRBD1 TRBV18 CASSPLPASLQTGIGNTGELFF TGTGCCAGCTCACCACTCCCCGCAAGCCTACAGACAGGGATTGGGAACACCGGGGAGCTGTTTTTT
. TRBJ2-3 TRBD1 TRBV11-1 CASSLGTGLTDTQYF TGTGCCAGCAGCTTGGGGACAGGGCTCACAGATACGCAGTATTTT
. TRBJ2-2 . TRBV7-2 CASQKDYTGELFF TGTGCCAGCCAGAAGGATTACACCGGGGAGCTGTTTTTT
. TRBJ1-3 . TRBV7-8 CASSFGGRSGNTIYF TGTGCCAGCAGCTTCGGGGGGCGAAGTGGAAACACCATATATTTT
. TRBJ1-3 . TRBV6-6 CASSYSGTRLGNTIYF TGTGCCAGCAGTTACTCCGGAACTCGCCTGGGAAACACCATATATTTT
. TRBJ1-2 . TRBV29-1 CSVDPNGADGYTF TGCAGCGTTGACCCCAATGGGGCAGATGGCTACACCTTC
once TRBJ1-5 . TRBV28 CASISNWEMSNQPQHF TGTGCCAGTATATCAAATTGGGAAATGAGCAATCAGCCCCAGCATTTT
. TRBJ1-4 . TRBV4-3 CASSQEDEGNEKLFF TGCGCCAGCAGCCAAGAAGACGAAGGGAATGAAAAACTGTTTTTT
. TRBJ2-7 . TRBV7-9 CASSPSGVYEQYF TGTGCCAGCAGCCCATCAGGGGTCTACGAGCAGTACTTC
. TRBJ2-3 . TRBV7-8 CASSPRTDTQYF TGTGCCAGCAGCCCAAGAACAGATACGCAGTATTTT
. TRBJ2-1 TRBD2 TRBV7-6 CASSLDSGGYNEQFF TGTGCCAGCAGCTTAGATAGCGGGGGGTACAATGAGCAGTTCTTC
once TRBJ1-2 TRBD1 TRBV25-1 CASSEAGGNYGYTF TGTGCCAGCAGTGAGGCAGGGGGCAACTATGGCTACACCTTC
. TRBJ1-1 TRBD1 TRBV7-2 CASSLAARGYTEAFF TGTGCCAGCAGCTTAGCGGCCAGGGGGTACACTGAAGCTTTCTTT
. TRBJ2-3 . TRBV12-3/TRBV12-4 CASSFEDTQYF TGTGCCAGCAGTTTTGAAGATACGCAGTATTTT
. TRBJ2-2 . TRBV19 CASSMASGAGTGELFF TGTGCCAGTAGTATGGCGTCGGGGGCGGGCACCGGGGAGCTGTTTTTT
. TRBJ1-4 . TRBV10-3 CAISAGGVNEKLFF TGTGCCATCAGTGCTGGTGGGGTTAATGAAAAACTGTTTTTT
. TRBJ2-5 TRBD1 TRBV5-6 CASSVNRGPETQYF TGTGCCAGCAGCGTTAACAGGGGGCCGGAGACCCAGTACTTC
. TRBJ1-2 . TRBV28 CASSSAVHYGYTF TGTGCCAGCAGTAGTGCAGTCCACTATGGCTACACCTTC
. TRBJ2-1 . TRBV7-9 CASSLADHNEQFF TGTGCCAGCAGCTTAGCGGACCACAATGAGCAGTTCTTC
. TRBJ1-5 TRBD1 TRBV6-6 CAIRDRGGSSGQPQHF TGTGCCATCCGAGACAGGGGGGGTTCCTCCGGTCAGCCCCAGCATTTT
. TRBJ1-1 . TRBV27 CASSSPPTGNTEAFF TGTGCCAGCAGTTCGCCCCCGACAGGGAACACTGAAGCTTTCTTT
once TRBJ1-4 . TRBV12-5 CASGLFRGSDEKLFF TGTGCTAGTGGTTTGTTCAGGGGCTCAGATGAAAAACTGTTTTTT
. TRBJ2-1 TRBD2 TRBV6-2/TRBV6-3 CASSYNGRPNEQFF TGTGCCAGCAGTTACAACGGGAGGCCCAATGAGCAGTTCTTC
. TRBJ1-2 . TRBV9 CASSTTKGGYTF TGTGCCAGCAGCACCACAAAGGGCGGCTACACCTTC
. TRBJ1-5 TRBD1 TRBV19 CASSPKGQSDQPQHF TGTGCCAGTAGCCCCAAGGGACAGAGCGATCAGCCCCAGCATTTT
. TRBJ2-2 . TRBV12-3/TRBV12-4 CASSLTGGELFF TGTGCCAGCAGTTTGACAGGCGGGGAGCTGTTTTTT
once TRBJ2-1 TRBD2 TRBV27 CASSLRLAGLNEQFF TGTGCCAGCAGTTTAAGACTAGCGGGACTTAATGAGCAGTTCTTC
. TRBJ1-5 . TRBV30 CAWGPGHLISNQPQHF TGTGCCTGGGGTCCGGGACACCTTATTAGCAATCAGCCCCAGCATTTT
once TRBJ2-7 . TRBV27 CASSLVGASYEQYF TGTGCCAGCAGTTTAGTGGGGGCCAGTTACGAGCAGTACTTC
. TRBJ2-5 TRBD1 TRBV27 CASSRTGGFSETQYF TGTGCCAGCAGCCGGACAGGGGGCTTTTCAGAGACCCAGTACTTC
. TRBJ2-1 TRBD2 TRBV6-5 CASRASGNANEQFF TGTGCCAGCAGGGCCAGCGGGAACGCCAATGAGCAGTTCTTC
. TRBJ1-5 . TRBV5-4 CASSYSGNPQPQHF TGTGCCAGCAGCTATTCGGGTAACCCTCAGCCCCAGCATTTT
. TRBJ1-2 . TRBV20-1 CSASFLRNYGYTF TGCAGTGCTAGTTTTCTGCGGAACTATGGCTACACCTTC
. TRBJ2-7 TRBD1 TRBV7-9 CASSSWTGDEQYF TGTGCCAGCAGCTCTTGGACAGGGGACGAGCAGTACTTC
. TRBJ2-1 TRBD2 TRBV30 CAWRSGGAGEQFF TGTGCCTGGAGAAGCGGGGGGGCTGGTGAGCAGTTCTTC
once TRBJ2-5 . TRBV23-1 CASSQNDRGTQYF TGCGCCAGCAGTCAAAACGACAGAGGGACCCAGTACTTC
. TRBJ2-5 TRBD2 TRBV7-3 CASSLGTSGGAGETQYF TGTGCCAGCAGCTTAGGGACTAGCGGGGGGGCCGGAGAGACCCAGTACTTC
. TRBJ1-2 TRBD1 TRBV11-3 CASSLTGGYGYTF TGTGCCAGCAGCTTGACAGGGGGCTATGGCTACACCTTC
once TRBJ1-4 . TRBV28 CASSLYGGTNEKLFF TGTGCCAGCAGTTTATATGGGGGGACTAATGAAAAACTGTTTTTT
. TRBJ2-4 . TRBV15 CATSRDPQGRNIQYF TGTGCCACCAGCAGAGATCCGCAGGGAAGAAACATTCAGTACTTC
. TRBJ1-1 . TRBV28 CASSLSYRDAFF TGTGCCAGCAGTTTATCGTACAGGGACGCTTTCTTT
. TRBJ1-2 . TRBV7-9 CASSPIDRQPNYGYTF TGTGCCAGCAGCCCGATTGACAGGCAACCTAACTATGGCTACACCTTC
. TRBJ2-7 . TRBV9 CASSVEGGLIYEQYF TGTGCCAGCAGCGTAGAAGGAGGGTTAATCTACGAGCAGTACTTC
. TRBJ1-5 . TRBV15 CATSRLTGGQPQHF TGTGCCACCAGCAGGTTAACAGGAGGGCAGCCCCAGCATTTT
. TRBJ1-3 . TRBV5-1 CASSITLDGTIYF TGCGCCAGCAGCATAACCCTGGACGGCACCATATATTTT
. TRBJ2-7 TRBD2 TRBV10-3 CAISDQILGLAGGPGEQYF TGTGCCATCAGTGACCAGATATTGGGACTAGCGGGGGGGCCGGGCGAGCAGTACTTC
. TRBJ1-4 TRBD1 TRBV9 CASSADRGGEKLFF TGTGCCAGCAGCGCCGACAGGGGGGGTGAAAAACTGTTTTTT